The T cell receptor beta chain described here comes from a study of CD8+CD57+ T cells in acquired aplastic anemia (dated by TCRdb to between 2017 and 2018). For the study in its entirety: DNA extracted from sorted CD4+ and CD8+ cells had a mean of roughly 3.4 ug, with a range of about 0.2 to 30 ug. CD8+CD57+ expansion was defined as frequency above the mean frequency observed in healthy subjects.

To note about this clonotype: This clone's antigen is unknown. No base-level quality is on record; no much larger clone is a single base apart.

Patients chosen for sequencing had shown expansion of CD8+CD57+ cells by flow cytometry. Severe acquired aplastic anemia was diagnosed in all patients according to International Study of Aplastic Anemia and Agranulocytosis and Camitta criteria. No therapy had been received by the patients at the time of blood sampling. In this study, sorted CD4+ and CD8+ T cells from the blood of healthy subjects and of severe aplastic anemia patients had their TCR repertoires deep-sequenced. In the USA, patient enrollment took place under clinicaltrials.gov protocols 00001620, 01623167, 00001397, 00071045, 00081523 and 00961064. Ficoll-Paque density gradient centrifugation was used to isolate peripheral blood mononuclear cells. Before DNA extraction, CD4+ and CD8+ T cells were sorted by FACS or by magnetic beads. General study outcomes and caveats: Although some 28 CD8+ CDR3 sequences were shared by patients and controls, these sequences appeared highly expressed in patients and within the immunodominant clones of patients. CD8+ Simpson's diversity did not differ significantly between patients and healthy controls (P=0.060).

The CDR3 numbers 16 residues from cysteine through phenylalanine. This entry keeps only the CDR3 DNA: 48 bases, framed from base 1. V and J are trimmed by 4 bases and 0 bases, and the gene matches miss 4 bases of the junction. Reading the germline V gene gives CDR1 KGHDR and CDR2 SFDVKD. Genomic DNA was used as template for profiling of TCR beta VDJ combinations and CDR3 sequences. An Illumina HiSeq 2000 was the platform used for TCR repertoire sequencing. Under the source paper's analysis protocol: TRBV/TRBJ rearrangement plots, CDR3 size and DJ length profiles, and Simpson's diversity index were used to assess repertoires. The immunodominant clone was defined as the most abundant DNA sequence in deep sequencing data. CDR3 amino acid sequences were screened for sharing across subjects and were compared with published repertoires and the VDJdb database. Using fastp at Q25 and MiXCR, TCRdb reprocessed the public reads and kept productive beta chains. Entries that share a CDR3 protein sequence are merged under the most common genes and DNA. TCRdb assigned the V and J calls; the authors' analysis was not used. This sample is represented by over 250,000 distinct CDR3 sequences; 45% to 65% of them were singletons. The ten largest account for 1% to 1.5% of the sample.

This clonotype was obtained from a human donor with aplastic anemia. The V and J genes are TRBV24-1 and TRBJ2-1; the central 8 bases match TRBD1. The sample taken for sequencing was sorted CD4+, CD8+, or CD8+CD57+ T cells (not recorded which) from PBMCs. The bases read TGTGCCACCAGTGAGTCCAGGGGGCGCTCCTACAATGAGCAGTTCTTC. Its product reads: CATSESRGRSYNEQFF.